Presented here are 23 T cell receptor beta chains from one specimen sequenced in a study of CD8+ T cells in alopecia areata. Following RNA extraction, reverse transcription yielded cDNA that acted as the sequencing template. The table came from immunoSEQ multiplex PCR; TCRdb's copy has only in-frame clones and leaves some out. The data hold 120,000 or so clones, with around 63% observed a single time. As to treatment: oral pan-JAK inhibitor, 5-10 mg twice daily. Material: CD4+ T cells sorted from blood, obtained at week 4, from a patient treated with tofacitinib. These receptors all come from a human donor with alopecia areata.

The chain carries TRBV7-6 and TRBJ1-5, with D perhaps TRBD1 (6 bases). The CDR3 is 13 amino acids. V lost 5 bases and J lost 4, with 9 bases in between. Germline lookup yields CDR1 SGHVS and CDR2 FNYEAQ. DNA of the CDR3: TGTGCCAGCAGCCCCGACAGGAATCAGCCCCAGCATTTT. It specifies CASSPDRNQPQHF.

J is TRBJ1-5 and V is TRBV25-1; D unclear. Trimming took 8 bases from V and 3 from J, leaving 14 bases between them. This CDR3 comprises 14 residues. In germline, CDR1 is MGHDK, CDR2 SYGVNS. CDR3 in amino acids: CASQSRELNQPQHF. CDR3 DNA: TGTGCCAGCCAAAGCCGGGAACTCAATCAGCCCCAGCATTTT.

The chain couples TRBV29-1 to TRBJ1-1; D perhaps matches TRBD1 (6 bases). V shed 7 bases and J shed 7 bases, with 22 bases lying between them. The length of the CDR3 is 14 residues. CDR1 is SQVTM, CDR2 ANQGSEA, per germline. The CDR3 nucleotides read TGCAGCGGAAGTCTGGACAGCGAGACCATTGAAGCTTTCTTT. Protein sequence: CSGSLDSETIEAFF.

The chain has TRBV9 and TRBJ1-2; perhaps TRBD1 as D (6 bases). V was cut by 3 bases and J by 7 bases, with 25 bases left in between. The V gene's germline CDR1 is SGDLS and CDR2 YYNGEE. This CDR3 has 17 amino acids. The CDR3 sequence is CASSEENRVMQSCGYTF. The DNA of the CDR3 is TGTGCCAGCAGCGAGGAAAACAGGGTTATGCAATCGTGTGGCTACACCTTC.

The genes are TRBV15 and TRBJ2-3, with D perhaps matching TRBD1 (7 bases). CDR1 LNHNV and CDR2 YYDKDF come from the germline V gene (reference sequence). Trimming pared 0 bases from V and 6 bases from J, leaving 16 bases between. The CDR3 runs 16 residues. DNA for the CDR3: TGTGCCACCAGCAGAGATATGGAGGGGGCAGCTGATACGCAGTATTTT. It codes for CATSRDMEGAADTQYF.

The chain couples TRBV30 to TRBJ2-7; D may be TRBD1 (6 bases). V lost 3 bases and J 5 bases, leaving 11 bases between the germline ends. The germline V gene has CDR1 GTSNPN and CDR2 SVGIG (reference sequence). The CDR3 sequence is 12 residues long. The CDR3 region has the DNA TGTGCCTGGAGCCGGGACACCGACGAGCAGTACTTC. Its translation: CAWSRDTDEQYF.

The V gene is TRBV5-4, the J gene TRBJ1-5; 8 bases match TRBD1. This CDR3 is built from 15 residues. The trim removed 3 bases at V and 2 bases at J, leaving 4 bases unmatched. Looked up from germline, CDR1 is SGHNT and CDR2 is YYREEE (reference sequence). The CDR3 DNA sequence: TGTGCCAGCAGCTCCGGACAGGGCGGCAATCAGCCCCAGCATTTT. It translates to CASSSGQGGNQPQHF.

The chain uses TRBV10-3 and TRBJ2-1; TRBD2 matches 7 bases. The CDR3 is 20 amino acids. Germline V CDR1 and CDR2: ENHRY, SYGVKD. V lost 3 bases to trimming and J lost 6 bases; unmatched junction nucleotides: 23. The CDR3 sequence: CAISDLSGAPAGKGSNEQFF. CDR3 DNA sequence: TGTGCCATCAGTGACCTCTCCGGGGCTCCAGCGGGAAAAGGTAGCAATGAGCAGTTCTTC.

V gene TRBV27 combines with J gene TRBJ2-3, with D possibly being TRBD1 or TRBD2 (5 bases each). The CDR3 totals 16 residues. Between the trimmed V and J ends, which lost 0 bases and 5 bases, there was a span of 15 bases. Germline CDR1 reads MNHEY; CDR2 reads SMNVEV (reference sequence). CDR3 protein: CASSLSFGLGGDTQYF. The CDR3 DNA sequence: TGTGCCAGCAGTTTATCGTTCGGTCTTGGGGGAGATACGCAGTATTTT.

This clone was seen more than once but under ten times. CDR3 amino acids: CASRPGLGRHEQFF. The DNA of the CDR3 is TGTGCCAGTAGGCCTGGACTAGGTCGGCATGAGCAGTTCTTC. The chain is built from TRBV19 and TRBJ2-1; 7 bases align to TRBD2. From germline, CDR1 is LNHDA and CDR2 SQIVND (reference sequence). This CDR3 spans 14 amino acids. Trimming took 6 bases from V and 8 from J; bases not matched to a gene: 10. Looking up the rest from reference TRBV19 and TRBJ2-1 gives the full variable domain: DGGITQSPKYLFRKEGQNVTLSCEQNLNHDAMYWYRQDPGQGLRLIYYSQIVNDFQKGDIAEGYSVSREKKESFPLTVTSAQKNPTAFYLCASRPGLGRHEQFFGPGTRLTVL.

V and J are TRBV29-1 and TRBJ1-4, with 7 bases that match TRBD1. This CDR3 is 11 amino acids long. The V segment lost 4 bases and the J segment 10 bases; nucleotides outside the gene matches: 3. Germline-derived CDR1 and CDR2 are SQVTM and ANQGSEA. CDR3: CSVGQGGKLFF. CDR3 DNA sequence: TGCAGCGTTGGACAGGGCGGAAAACTGTTTTTT.

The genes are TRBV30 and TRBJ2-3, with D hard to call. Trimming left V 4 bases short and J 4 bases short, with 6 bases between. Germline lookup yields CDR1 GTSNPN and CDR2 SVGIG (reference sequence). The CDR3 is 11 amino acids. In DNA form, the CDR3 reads TGTGCCTGGACGCTGTCAGATACGCAGTATTTT. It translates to CAWTLSDTQYF.

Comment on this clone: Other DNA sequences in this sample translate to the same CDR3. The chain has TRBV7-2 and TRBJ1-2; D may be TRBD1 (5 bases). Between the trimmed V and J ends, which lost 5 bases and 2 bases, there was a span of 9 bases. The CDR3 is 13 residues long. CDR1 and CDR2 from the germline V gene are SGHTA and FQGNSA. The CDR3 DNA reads TGTGCCAGCAGCCCCGACAGAAACTATGGCTACACCTTC. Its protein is CASSPDRNYGYTF.

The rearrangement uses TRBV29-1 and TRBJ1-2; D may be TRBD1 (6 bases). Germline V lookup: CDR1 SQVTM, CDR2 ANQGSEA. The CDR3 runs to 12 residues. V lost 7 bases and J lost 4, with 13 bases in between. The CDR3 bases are TGCAGCGGCGCGGGACACAGCTATGGCTACACCTTC. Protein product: CSGAGHSYGYTF. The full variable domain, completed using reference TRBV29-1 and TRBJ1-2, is SAVISQKPSRDICQRGTSLTIQCQVDSQVTMMFWYRQQPGQSLTLIATANQGSEATYESGFVIDKFPISRPNLTFSTLTVSNMSPEDSSIYLCSGAGHSYGYTFGSGTRLTVV.

CDR3 region: CASSLGGGDYGYTF. CDR3 sequence (DNA): TGTGCCAGCAGCTTGGGGGGAGGAGACTATGGCTACACCTTC. The rearrangement uses TRBV5-4 and TRBJ1-2; D remains ambiguous. This CDR3 has 14 residues. Trimming took 0 bases from V and 3 from J, leaving 9 bases between them. Germline V lookup: CDR1 SGHNT, CDR2 YYREEE (reference sequence).

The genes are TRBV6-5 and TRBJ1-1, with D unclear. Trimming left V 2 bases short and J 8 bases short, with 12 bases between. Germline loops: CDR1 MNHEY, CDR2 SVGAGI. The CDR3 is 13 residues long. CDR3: CASSYEAAGEAFF. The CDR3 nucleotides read TGTGCCAGCAGTTACGAGGCGGCGGGAGAAGCTTTCTTT.

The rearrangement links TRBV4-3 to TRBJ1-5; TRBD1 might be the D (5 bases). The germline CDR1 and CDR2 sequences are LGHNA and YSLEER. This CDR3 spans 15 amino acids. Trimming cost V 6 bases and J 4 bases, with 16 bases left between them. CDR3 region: CASSRGHTRNQPQHF. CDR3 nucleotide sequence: TGCGCCAGCAGTCGTGGACACACGAGAAATCAGCCCCAGCATTTT.

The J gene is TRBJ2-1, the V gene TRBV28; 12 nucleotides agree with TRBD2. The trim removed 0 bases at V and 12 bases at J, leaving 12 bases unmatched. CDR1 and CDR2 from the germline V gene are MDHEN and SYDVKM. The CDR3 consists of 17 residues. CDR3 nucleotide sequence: TGTGCCAGCAGTTTATGGGCTAGCGGGAGGGCATCGTCTGGGCAGTTCTTC. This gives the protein CASSLWASGRASSGQFF.

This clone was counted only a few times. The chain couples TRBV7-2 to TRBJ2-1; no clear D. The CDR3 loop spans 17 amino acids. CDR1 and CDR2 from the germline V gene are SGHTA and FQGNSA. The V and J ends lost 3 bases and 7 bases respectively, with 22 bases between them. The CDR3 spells CASSFRSSGPSGNEQFF. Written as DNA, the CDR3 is TGTGCCAGCAGCTTTAGGTCGTCCGGGCCCTCAGGAAATGAGCAGTTCTTC.

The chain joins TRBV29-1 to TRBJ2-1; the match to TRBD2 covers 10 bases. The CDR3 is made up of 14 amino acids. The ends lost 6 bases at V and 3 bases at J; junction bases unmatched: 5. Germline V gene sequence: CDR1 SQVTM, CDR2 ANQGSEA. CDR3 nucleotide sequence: TGCAGCGTATCAGCGGGGGGGAGCTACAATGAGCAGTTCTTC. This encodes CSVSAGGSYNEQFF.

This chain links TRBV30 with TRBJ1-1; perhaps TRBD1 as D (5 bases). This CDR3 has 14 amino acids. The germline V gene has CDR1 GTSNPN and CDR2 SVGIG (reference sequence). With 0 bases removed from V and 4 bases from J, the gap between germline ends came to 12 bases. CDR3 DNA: TGTGCCTGGAGTGTAGTTGGGGGGGGCACTGAAGCTTTCTTT. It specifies CAWSVVGGGTEAFF.

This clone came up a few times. The CDR3, as DNA: TGTGCCAGTAGTGCAGACCCTCGTGGCATTCAGTACTTC. Translated, it gives CASSADPRGIQYF. The chain employs TRBV19 and TRBJ2-4; D gene uncertain. The CDR3 has 13 residues. V lost 5 bases to trimming and J lost 9 bases, with 14 bases between them. Germline lookup yields CDR1 LNHDA and CDR2 SQIVND (reference sequence).

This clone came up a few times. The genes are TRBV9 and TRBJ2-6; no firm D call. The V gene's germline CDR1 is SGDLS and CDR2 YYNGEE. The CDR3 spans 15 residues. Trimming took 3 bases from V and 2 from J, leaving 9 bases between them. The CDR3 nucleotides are TGTGCCAGCAGCGCCCACGTCACTGGGGCCAACGTCCTGACTTTC. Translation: CASSAHVTGANVLTF.